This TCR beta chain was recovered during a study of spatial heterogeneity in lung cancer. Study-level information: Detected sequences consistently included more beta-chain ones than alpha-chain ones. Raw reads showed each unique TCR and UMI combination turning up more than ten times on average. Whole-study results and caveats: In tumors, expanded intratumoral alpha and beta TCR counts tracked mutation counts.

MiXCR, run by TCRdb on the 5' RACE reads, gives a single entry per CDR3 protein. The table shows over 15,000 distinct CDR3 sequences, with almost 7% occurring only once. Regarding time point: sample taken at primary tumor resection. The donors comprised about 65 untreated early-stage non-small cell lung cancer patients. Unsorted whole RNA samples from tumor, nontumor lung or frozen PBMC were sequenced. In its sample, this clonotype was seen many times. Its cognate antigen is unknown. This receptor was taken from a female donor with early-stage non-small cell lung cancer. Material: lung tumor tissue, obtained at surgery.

DNA of the CDR3: TGCAGCGCTAGGACAGACAATAATTCACCCCTCCACTTT. Protein sequence: CSARTDNNSPLHF. V is TRBV29-1 and J is TRBJ1-6; TRBD1 might be the D (6 bases). The CDR3 loop spans 13 amino acids. Trimming left V 7 bases short and J 5 bases short, with 12 bases between. Germline V gives CDR1 SQVTM, CDR2 ANQGSEA.